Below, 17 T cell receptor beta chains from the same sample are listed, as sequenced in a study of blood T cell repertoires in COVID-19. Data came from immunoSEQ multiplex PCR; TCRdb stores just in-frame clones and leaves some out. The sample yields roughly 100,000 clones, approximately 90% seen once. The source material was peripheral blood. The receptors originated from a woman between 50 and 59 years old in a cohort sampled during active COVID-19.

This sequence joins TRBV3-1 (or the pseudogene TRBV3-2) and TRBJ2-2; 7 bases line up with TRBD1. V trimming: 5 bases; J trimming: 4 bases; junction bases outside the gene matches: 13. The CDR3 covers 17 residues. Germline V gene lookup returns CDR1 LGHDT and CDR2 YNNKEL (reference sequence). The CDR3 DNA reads TGTGCCAGCAGCTCGCACACCGGGACAGCCGCCACCGGGGAGCTGTTTTTT. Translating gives CASSSHTGTAATGELFF.

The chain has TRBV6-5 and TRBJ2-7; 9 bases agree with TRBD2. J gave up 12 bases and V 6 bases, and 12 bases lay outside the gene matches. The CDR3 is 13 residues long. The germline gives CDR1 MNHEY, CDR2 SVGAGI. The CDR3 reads CASSLPPGTSPYF. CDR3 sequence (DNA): TGTGCCAGCAGCCTCCCCCCCGGGACTAGCCCGTACTTC.

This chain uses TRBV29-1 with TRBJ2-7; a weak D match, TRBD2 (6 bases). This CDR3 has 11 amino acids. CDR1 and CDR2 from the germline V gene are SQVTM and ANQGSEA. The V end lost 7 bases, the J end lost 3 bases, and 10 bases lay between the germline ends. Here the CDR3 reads CSARRGYEQYF. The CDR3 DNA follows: TGCAGCGCCCGGCGGGGCTACGAGCAGTACTTC.

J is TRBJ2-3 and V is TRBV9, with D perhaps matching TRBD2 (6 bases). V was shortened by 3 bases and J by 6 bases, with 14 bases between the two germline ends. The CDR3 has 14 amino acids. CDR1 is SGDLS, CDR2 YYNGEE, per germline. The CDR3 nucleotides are TGTGCCAGCAGCGGGGGAGGAGCGGCCGATACGCAGTATTTT. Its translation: CASSGGGAADTQYF.

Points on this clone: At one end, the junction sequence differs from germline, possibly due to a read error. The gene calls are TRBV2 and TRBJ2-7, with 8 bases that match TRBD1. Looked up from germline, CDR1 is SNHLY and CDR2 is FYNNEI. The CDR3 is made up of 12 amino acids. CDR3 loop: CASNQGAYEQYF. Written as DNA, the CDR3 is TGTGCCAGCAATCAGGGGGCCTATGAGCAGTACTTC.

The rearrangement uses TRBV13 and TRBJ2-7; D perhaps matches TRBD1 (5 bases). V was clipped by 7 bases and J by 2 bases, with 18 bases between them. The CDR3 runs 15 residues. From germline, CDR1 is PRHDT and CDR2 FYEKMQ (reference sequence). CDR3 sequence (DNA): TGTGCCAGCACCCAGGCTGGCAGGGAAACCTACGAGCAGTACTTC. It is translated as CASTQAGRETYEQYF. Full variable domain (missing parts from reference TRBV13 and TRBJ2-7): AAGVIQSPRHLIKEKRETATLKCYPIPRHDTVYWYQQGPGQDPQFLISFYEKMQSDKGSIPDRFSAQQFSDYHSELNMSSLELGDSALYFCASTQAGRETYEQYFGPGTRLTVT.

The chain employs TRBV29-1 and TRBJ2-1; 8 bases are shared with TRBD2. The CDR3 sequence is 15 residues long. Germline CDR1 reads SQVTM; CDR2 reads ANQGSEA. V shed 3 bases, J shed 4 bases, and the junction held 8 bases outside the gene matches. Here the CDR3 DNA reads TGCAGCGTTGACAGAGCGGGAGTGTATTACAATGAGCAGTTCTTC. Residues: CSVDRAGVYYNEQFF.

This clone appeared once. The CDR3 DNA sequence: TGCGCCAGCAGTGAGACTTCCAGGGCAGGGCGTCAGCCCCAGCATTTT. It translates to CASSETSRAGRQPQHF. This rearrangement joins TRBV10-2 to TRBJ1-5; D might be TRBD1 (5 bases). The V end lost 2 bases, the J end lost 6 bases, and 17 bases lay between the germline ends. Germline-derived CDR1 and CDR2 are WSHSY and SAAADI. The CDR3 consists of 16 residues.

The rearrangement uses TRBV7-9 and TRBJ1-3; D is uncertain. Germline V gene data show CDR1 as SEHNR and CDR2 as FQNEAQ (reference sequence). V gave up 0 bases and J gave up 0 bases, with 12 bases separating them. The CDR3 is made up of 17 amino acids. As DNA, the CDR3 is TGTGCCAGCAGCTTAGCAAGTGGGCCCAGCTCTGGAAACACCATATATTTT. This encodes CASSLASGPSSGNTIYF.

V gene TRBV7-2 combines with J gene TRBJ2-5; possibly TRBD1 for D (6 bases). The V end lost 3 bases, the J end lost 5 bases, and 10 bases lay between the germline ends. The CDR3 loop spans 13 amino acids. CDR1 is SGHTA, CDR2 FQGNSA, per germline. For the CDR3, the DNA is TGTGCCAGCAGCTTGAACAGGGAGGAGACCCAGTACTTC. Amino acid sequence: CASSLNREETQYF.

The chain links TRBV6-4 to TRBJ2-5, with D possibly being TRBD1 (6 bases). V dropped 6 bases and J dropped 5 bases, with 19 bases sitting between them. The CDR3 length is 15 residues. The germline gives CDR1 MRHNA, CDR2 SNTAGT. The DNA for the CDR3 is TGTGCCAGCAGCCCTCATGGGGCAGGGGTGGAGACCCAGTACTTC. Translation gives CASSPHGAGVETQYF.

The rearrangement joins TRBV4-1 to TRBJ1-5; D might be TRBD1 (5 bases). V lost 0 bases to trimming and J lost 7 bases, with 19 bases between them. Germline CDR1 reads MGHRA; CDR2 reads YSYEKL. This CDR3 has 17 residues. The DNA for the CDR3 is TGCGCCAGCAGCCAAGATCTCCGGGGGAGGGTCGGCCAGCCCCAGCATTTT. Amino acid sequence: CASSQDLRGRVGQPQHF.

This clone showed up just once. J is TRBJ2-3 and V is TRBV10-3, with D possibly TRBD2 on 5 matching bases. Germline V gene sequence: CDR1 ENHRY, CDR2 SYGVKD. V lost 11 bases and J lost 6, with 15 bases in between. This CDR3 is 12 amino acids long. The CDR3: CAYRSGSDTQYF. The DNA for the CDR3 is TGTGCCTACCGTTCGGGATCCGATACGCAGTATTTT.

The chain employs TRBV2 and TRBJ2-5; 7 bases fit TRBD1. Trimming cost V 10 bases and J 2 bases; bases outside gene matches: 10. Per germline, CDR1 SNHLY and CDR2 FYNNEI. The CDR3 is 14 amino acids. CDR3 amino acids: CANSRDRAQETQYF. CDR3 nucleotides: TGTGCCAATTCCCGCGACAGGGCTCAAGAGACCCAGTACTTC.

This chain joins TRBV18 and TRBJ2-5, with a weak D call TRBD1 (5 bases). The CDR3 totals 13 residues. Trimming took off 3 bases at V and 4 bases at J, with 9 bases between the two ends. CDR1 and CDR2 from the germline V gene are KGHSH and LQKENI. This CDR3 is CASSPRQGETQYF. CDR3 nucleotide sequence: TGTGCCAGCTCACCCCGCCAGGGAGAGACCCAGTACTTC. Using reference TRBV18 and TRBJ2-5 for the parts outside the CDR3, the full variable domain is NAGVMQNPRHLVRRRGQEARLRCSPMKGHSHVYWYRQLPEEGLKFMVYLQKENIIDESGMPKERFSAEFPKEGPSILRIQQVVRGDSAAYFCASSPRQGETQYFGPGTRLLVL.

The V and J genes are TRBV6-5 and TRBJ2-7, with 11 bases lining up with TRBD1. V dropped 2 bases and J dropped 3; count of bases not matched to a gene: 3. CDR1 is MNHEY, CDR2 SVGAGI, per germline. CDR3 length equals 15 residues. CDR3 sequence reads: CASSYGDRGIYEQYF. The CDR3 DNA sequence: TGTGCCAGCAGTTACGGGGACAGGGGGATCTACGAGCAGTACTTC.

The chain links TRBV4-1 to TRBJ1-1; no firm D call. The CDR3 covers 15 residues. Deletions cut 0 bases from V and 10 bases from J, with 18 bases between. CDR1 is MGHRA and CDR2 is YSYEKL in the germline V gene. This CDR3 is CASSQEASGRDGAFF. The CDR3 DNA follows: TGCGCCAGCAGCCAAGAGGCGAGCGGGAGGGATGGAGCTTTCTTT.